This T cell receptor (beta chain) was sequenced during a study of T cell changes during pregnancy in multiple sclerosis. Only in-frame clones appear in the TCRdb table, and some are missing; sequencing was by immunoSEQ multiplex PCR. The table includes over 45,000 clones, approximately 90% detected once. Deletions cut 0 bases from V and 10 bases from J, with 11 bases between. The germline CDR1 and CDR2 sequences are SGHAT and FQNNGV. There are 13 residues in the CDR3. This material consisted of peripheral blood, taken in the third trimester of pregnancy. The genes are TRBV11-2 and TRBJ2-3; D is uncertain. The clonotype was recovered from a female donor in good health, enrolled as a control in a pregnancy study. The CDR3 region is CASSLDLTRPQYF. The CDR3 coding sequence is TGTGCCAGCAGCTTAGACCTTACGCGGCCGCAGTATTTT.